This T cell receptor beta chain emerged from a study of blood T cell repertoires in COVID-19. In the study overall: Sites across the United States, Italy and Spain contributed samples from acute and convalescent COVID-19.

Unmatched junction bases numbered 6, after V lost 6 bases and J lost 5 bases. From germline, CDR1 is LNHDA and CDR2 SQIVND (reference sequence). CDR3 length equals 14 residues. TCRdb's copy holds only in-frame clones and misses some; the assay was immunoSEQ multiplex PCR. The sample includes hundreds of thousands of clones, approximately 86% of them seen just once. The V and J genes are TRBV19 and TRBJ2-2; 7 bases align to TRBD1. The sequencing input was peripheral blood. The receptor was derived from a woman in her twenties or thirties who had recovered from COVID-19. Here the CDR3 reads CASSPDRTTGELFF. The CDR3 DNA follows: TGTGCCAGTAGCCCGGACAGGACAACCGGGGAGCTGTTTTTT.